Below, 13 T cell receptor beta chains from the same sample are listed, as sequenced in a study of cytomegalovirus exposure and HLA in healthy donors. Vbeta (60) and Jbeta (13) primers were used in the PCR. Clones were sequenced by immunoSEQ multiplex PCR, and TCRdb holds only the in-frame ones, with some missing. The sample contains roughly 80,000 clones, more than 75% of which appear only once. Sequencing was carried out using PBMCs. The receptors come from a man aged 35 to 55 in good health and CMV-seronegative.

The genes are TRBV5-1 and TRBJ1-1; tentatively, D is TRBD1 (5 bases). CDR3 length: 15 amino acids. Germline CDR1 is SGHRS and CDR2 is YFSETQ. The ends were cut back, 4 bases at V and 1 base at J, with 14 bases in the middle. CDR3 nucleotide sequence: TGCGCCAGCAGCGTGGGGGGGGACCAGAACACTGAAGCTTTCTTT. It encodes CASSVGGDQNTEAFF.

This sequence joins TRBV19 and TRBJ1-5; possibly TRBD1 for D (6 bases). The germline V gene has CDR1 LNHDA and CDR2 SQIVND (reference sequence). The ends were cut back, 3 bases at V and 6 bases at J, with 15 bases in the middle. The CDR3 runs to 15 residues. The CDR3 bases are TGTGCCAGTAGTATTGGGACACGAGTTTTTCAGCCCCAGCATTTT. Protein product: CASSIGTRVFQPQHF.

The chain has TRBV4-1 and TRBJ2-1; 12 nucleotides line up with TRBD2. This CDR3 contains 18 residues. Germline CDR1 MGHRA, CDR2 YSYEKL. V lost 7 bases, J lost 5 bases, and 15 bases stayed unmatched. CDR3 in DNA: TGCGCCAGCACCCGAGGACTAGCGGGATCTTTTTCTCACAATGAGCAGTTCTTC. Its protein is CASTRGLAGSFSHNEQFF.

Here the CDR3 DNA reads TGTGCCAGCAGCCCCCGAAGATCGGCAGGGCTGGTGGACTATGGCTACACCTTC. As protein: CASSPRRSAGLVDYGYTF. The gene calls are TRBV14 and TRBJ1-2; D may be TRBD1 (5 bases). V gave up 4 bases and J gave up 3 bases, with 24 bases separating them. Germline CDR1 and CDR2: SGHDN and FVKESK. The CDR3 is 18 residues long.

The rearrangement links TRBV7-9 to TRBJ2-1; 8 nucleotides align to TRBD2. The CDR3 loop spans 17 amino acids. Germline CDR1 reads SEHNR; CDR2 reads FQNEAQ (reference sequence). The trim removed 2 bases at V and 4 bases at J, leaving 10 bases unmatched. The CDR3 sequence: CASSLLRGDPSYNEQFF. CDR3 nucleotides: TGTGCCAGCAGCTTATTGCGGGGGGACCCATCGTACAATGAGCAGTTCTTC.

This clone was seen a single time. The chain has TRBV7-8 and TRBJ1-1; TRBD1 matches at 7 bases. The V and J ends lost 4 bases and 4 bases, in that order; junction bases with no gene match: 6. The CDR3 runs to 14 residues. CDR1 SGHVS and CDR2 FQNEAQ come from the germline V gene. The CDR3 is CASSSPGGSTEAFF. CDR3 DNA: TGTGCCAGCAGCTCCCCAGGGGGTTCCACTGAAGCTTTCTTT. Using reference TRBV7-8 and TRBJ1-1 for the parts outside the CDR3, the full variable domain is GAGVSQSPRYKVAKRGQDVALRCDPISGHVSLFWYQQALGQGPEFLTYFQNEAQLDKSGLPSDRFFAERPEGSVSTLKIQRTQQEDSAVYLCASSSPGGSTEAFFGQGTRLTVV.

The chain has TRBV5-8 and TRBJ1-2; the match to TRBD1 covers 8 bases. Per germline, CDR1 SGHTS and CDR2 YDEGEE. The length of the CDR3 is 14 residues. The V gene end was trimmed by 4 bases and the J gene end by 1 base; junction bases not matched to a gene: 3. CDR3 sequence (DNA): TGTGCCAGCAGCCCCGACAGGGGTAACTATGGCTACACCTTC. Protein product: CASSPDRGNYGYTF.

This sequence joins TRBV18 and TRBJ2-5; 8 bases align to TRBD1. Trimming at V came to 3 bases and at J to 5 bases, leaving 8 bases not matched to a gene. This CDR3 is built from 15 residues. CDR1 and CDR2 (germline): KGHSH, LQKENI. This CDR3 reads CASSPGTGSRETQYF. The CDR3 nucleotides are TGTGCCAGCTCACCCGGGACAGGATCACGGGAGACCCAGTACTTC.

V usage is TRBV6-1 and J usage is TRBJ2-1; 7 positions agree with TRBD2. The junction had 13 bases not matched to a gene; V was cut back by 9 bases and J by 8 bases. CDR1 is MNHNS, CDR2 SASEGT, per germline. There are 14 residues in the CDR3. The CDR3 nucleotides read TGTGCCAGTTCCTTAGCGGGCCGCCCCGATGAGCAGTTCTTC. This sequence encodes CASSLAGRPDEQFF.

About this clone itself: Other DNA sequences in the same sample also yield this CDR3. Written as DNA, the CDR3 is TGCAGCGCCTCCGGACAGGGAGGCTCAGATACGCAGTATTTT. This codes for CSASGQGGSDTQYF. V usage is TRBV29-1 and J usage is TRBJ2-3; 8 positions match TRBD1. Germline loops: CDR1 SQVTM, CDR2 ANQGSEA. The J segment lost 4 bases and the V segment lost 7 bases, leaving 10 bases of the junction unmatched. The CDR3 totals 14 residues.

This clone has more than one count but fewer than ten. For the CDR3, the DNA is TGCGCCAGCAGCCAATCAGGGACAGGGGGACTTCAGCCCCAGCATTTT. Its translation: CASSQSGTGGLQPQHF. This sequence joins TRBV4-1 and TRBJ1-5; 11 bases line up with TRBD1. The length of the CDR3 is 16 residues. Germline V lookup: CDR1 MGHRA, CDR2 YSYEKL. The trim removed 2 bases at V and 6 bases at J, leaving 6 bases unmatched.

The chain links TRBV7-2 to TRBJ1-4; 8 bases map to TRBD1. Germline V CDR1 and CDR2: SGHTA, FQGNSA. The V and J ends lost 5 bases and 0 bases, in that order; junction bases with no gene match: 5. The CDR3 is made up of 16 amino acids. The DNA of the CDR3 is TGTGCCAGCAGCCGACAGGGGTACCCAACTAATGAAAAACTGTTTTTT. This gives the protein CASSRQGYPTNEKLFF.

Written as DNA, the CDR3 is TGTGCCAGCAGCCGGACTAGGACTAATGAAAAACTGTTTTTT. Residues: CASSRTRTNEKLFF. The rearrangement links TRBV11-1 to TRBJ1-4; D not certain. Germline V gene sequence: CDR1 SGHAT, CDR2 FQDESV (reference sequence). This CDR3 has 14 amino acids. V gave up 5 bases and J gave up 2 bases, with 9 bases separating them.